This T cell receptor beta chain was captured in a study of blood T cell repertoires in COVID-19. Study-level information: Sites across the United States, Italy and Spain contributed samples from acute and convalescent COVID-19. Sample material is recorded as cDNA or gDNA derived from T cells, B-cell-depleted T cells, or PBMCs.

Between the trimmed V and J ends, which lost 6 bases and 4 bases, there was a span of 12 bases. Germline CDR1 KGHSH, CDR2 LQKENI. CDR3 length equals 14 residues. Per the authors' pipeline: It was from reference gene primer amplification that nucleated cell counts were estimated. Measured with immunoSEQ multiplex PCR; TCRdb has only the in-frame clones, and not every one. V, J and clone size derive from that table, while D and trimming were established from the DNA sequence. This repertoire shows more than 90,000 clones, around 86% found once; its top ten account for 4.5%. The TCR sequence derives from a middle-aged man with acute or convalescent COVID-19. Sequencing was done on a sample of peripheral blood. The V gene is TRBV18, the J gene TRBJ2-2; maybe TRBD1 (6 bases). The CDR3 loop is CASSATGPTGELFF. CDR3 coding DNA: TGTGCCAGCTCTGCGACAGGCCCCACCGGGGAGCTGTTTTTT.